The 25 T cell receptor beta chains reported below all come from one sample, sequenced in a study of cytomegalovirus exposure and HLA in healthy donors. The PCR was carried out with 60 Vbeta primers and 13 Jbeta primers. Data came from immunoSEQ multiplex PCR; TCRdb stores just in-frame clones and leaves some out. The data contain roughly 170,000 clones, around 84% of them singletons. Sequenced input: PBMCs. Receptor source: a girl aged 2 to 9 in good health and CMV-seropositive.

This chain connects TRBV4-2 to TRBJ2-5; D possibly corresponds to TRBD2 (5 bases). Trimming removed 0 bases at V and 4 bases at J, with 12 bases between. This CDR3 comprises 15 residues. Germline lookup yields CDR1 LGHNA and CDR2 YNFKEQ. In DNA form, the CDR3 reads TGTGCCAGCAGCCAAGAAGGCCTAGCTCTAGAGACCCAGTACTTC. Protein: CASSQEGLALETQYF.

The V gene is TRBV13, the J gene TRBJ1-3, with D perhaps TRBD1 (6 bases). The CDR3 sequence is 13 residues long. Germline CDR1 PRHDT, CDR2 FYEKMQ (reference sequence). V shed 4 bases and J shed 4 bases, with 8 bases lying between them. Here the CDR3 reads CASSWGRGNTIYF. The CDR3 DNA reads as TGTGCCAGCAGCTGGGGGCGGGGAAACACCATATATTTT.

This sequence joins TRBV5-4 and TRBJ2-7, with TRBD2 identical over 8 bases. The J segment lost 5 bases and the V segment lost 6 bases, leaving 13 bases of the junction unmatched. The length of the CDR3 is 15 residues. CDR1 SGHNT and CDR2 YYREEE come from the germline V gene (reference sequence). The CDR3 sequence is CASTLGGSGADEQYF. The DNA of the CDR3 is TGTGCCAGCACCCTAGGAGGTAGCGGGGCAGACGAGCAGTACTTC.

The V call is TRBV2, the J call TRBJ2-1; TRBD2 might be the D (6 bases). The CDR3 extends over 13 amino acids. V was pared by 6 bases and J by 3 bases, with 9 bases between. Germline V gives CDR1 SNHLY, CDR2 FYNNEI. For the CDR3, the DNA is TGTGCCAGCAGCCGGGACTTCTACAATGAGCAGTTCTTC. Amino acid sequence: CASSRDFYNEQFF. Together with reference TRBV2 and TRBJ2-1, the CDR3 gives the full variable domain: EPEVTQTPSHQVTQMGQEVILRCVPISNHLYFYWYRQILGQKVEFLVSFYNNEISEKSEIFDDQFSVERPDGSNFTLKIRSTKLEDSAMYFCASSRDFYNEQFFGPGTRLTVL.

The CDR3 DNA sequence: TGTGCCAGCTCAGTGTCCCAGTCGGGGGCCAACGTCCTGACTTTC. Translated: CASSVSQSGANVLTF. The chain couples TRBV27 to TRBJ2-6; D not certain. The CDR3 is made up of 15 amino acids. The germline V gene has CDR1 MNHEY and CDR2 SMNVEV (reference sequence). V was trimmed by 8 bases and J by 4 bases, leaving 15 bases between them.

J is TRBJ2-7 and V is TRBV20-1, with a tentative D call TRBD2 (5 bases). CDR3 length: 11 amino acids. V lost 2 bases and J 6 bases, leaving 8 bases between the germline ends. CDR1 DFQATT and CDR2 SNEGSKA come from the germline V gene (reference sequence). CDR3 nucleotide sequence: TGCAGTGCTAGACCAGCGGCCGAGCAGTACTTC. Translated, it gives CSARPAAEQYF.

The rearrangement links TRBV9 to TRBJ2-1; 7 nucleotides match TRBD1. Trimming took 3 bases from V and 1 from J; bases not matched to a gene: 13. Germline CDR1 SGDLS, CDR2 YYNGEE. This CDR3 is built from 18 residues. CDR3 bases: TGTGCCAGCAGCGCCCTCGGACCAAGACAGGGATCCTACAATGAGCAGTTCTTC. Protein product: CASSALGPRQGSYNEQFF.

The V and J genes are TRBV5-1 and TRBJ2-3; 11 positions match TRBD2. Trimming cost V 5 bases and J 1 base; bases outside gene matches: 0. This CDR3 contains 14 residues. Germline V gene sequence: CDR1 SGHRS, CDR2 YFSETQ. CDR3 in amino acids: CASRGLAGTDTQYF. CDR3 DNA sequence: TGCGCCAGCAGGGGACTAGCGGGCACAGATACGCAGTATTTT.

This clone occurred a few times. The rearrangement uses TRBV7-9 and TRBJ2-1; TRBD2 aligns across 13 bases. Germline CDR1 SEHNR, CDR2 FQNEAQ (reference sequence). The CDR3 spans 18 residues. V trimming: 9 bases; J trimming: 0 bases; junction bases outside the gene matches: 11. CDR3 nucleotides: TGTGCCAGTAGAGGGGGACTAGCGGGAACGGACTCCTACAATGAGCAGTTCTTC. Its protein is CASRGGLAGTDSYNEQFF. Supplemented by reference TRBV7-9 and TRBJ2-1, the full variable domain reads DTGVSQNPRHKITKRGQNVTFRCDPISEHNRLYWYRQTLGQGPEFLTYFQNEAQLEKSRLLSDRFSAERPKGSFSTLEIQRTEQGDSAMYLCASRGGLAGTDSYNEQFFGPGTRLTVL.

This chain links TRBV15 with TRBJ2-2; TRBD2 is a possible D gene (5 bases). Germline-derived CDR1 and CDR2 are LNHNV and YYDKDF (reference sequence). V gave up 1 base and J gave up 5 bases, with 8 bases separating them. The CDR3 has 14 amino acids. CDR3 in DNA: TGTGCCACCAGCAGAGCCCGAGGGACCGGGGAGCTGTTTTTT. Translating gives CATSRARGTGELFF.

In this sample, this clone turned up once. The chain couples TRBV28 to TRBJ2-2, with D perhaps TRBD2 (6 bases). Germline V gene data show CDR1 as MDHEN and CDR2 as SYDVKM. V lost 4 bases, J lost 2 bases, and 14 bases lay in between. The CDR3 covers 16 residues. DNA for the CDR3: TGTGCCAGCAGTTCACCGGGGGTGAAAAACACCGGGGAGCTGTTTTTT. It translates to CASSSPGVKNTGELFF.

The chain uses TRBV30 and TRBJ1-4; D uncertain. V dropped 1 base and J dropped 8 bases, with 11 bases sitting between them. The length of the CDR3 is 13 residues. Germline V gene sequence: CDR1 GTSNPN, CDR2 SVGIG (reference sequence). This chain's CDR3 is CAWSAGRKEKLFF. The CDR3 DNA is TGTGCCTGGAGTGCGGGGAGGAAGGAAAAACTGTTTTTT.

Worth noting for this clone: Germline and junction disagree at one end, which may indicate a read error. The chain links TRBV7-7 to TRBJ2-1; 8 bases are a match to TRBD2. The CDR3 spans 18 residues. Germline values: CDR1 SSHAT, CDR2 FNYEAQ (reference sequence). CDR3 bases: TGTGCTAGCAGCTTAACCCCCCAAGCGGGAGTCTTTGGGAATGAGCAGTTCTTC. Its translation: CASSLTPQAGVFGNEQFF.

This clone was observed a single time. V is TRBV15 and J is TRBJ1-5; TRBD1 matches 10 bases. CDR3 length: 15 amino acids. Trimming took 7 bases from V and 7 from J; bases not matched to a gene: 10. Germline loops: CDR1 LNHNV, CDR2 YYDKDF (reference sequence). CDR3 sequence: CATKEGQGLGQPQHF. CDR3 DNA sequence: TGTGCCACCAAGGAGGGACAGGGGTTGGGGCAGCCCCAGCATTTT.

V gene TRBV5-1 combines with J gene TRBJ2-1, with 9 bases matching TRBD2. The CDR3 spans 16 residues. Germline trimming cut 5 bases from V and 0 bases from J; bases unmatched to any gene: 6. Germline values: CDR1 SGHRS, CDR2 YFSETQ. The CDR3 DNA reads as TGCGCCAGCAGATTGACTAGCGGCCTCTCCTACAATGAGCAGTTCTTC. This sequence encodes CASRLTSGLSYNEQFF.

The J gene is TRBJ1-1, the V gene TRBV11-1; the D is unclear. Germline lookup yields CDR1 SGHAT and CDR2 FQDESV (reference sequence). The CDR3 spans 13 residues. Trimming removed 5 bases from V and 4 bases from J, with 11 bases in between. This chain's CDR3 is CASSVESSTEAFF. In nucleotides, the CDR3 is TGTGCCAGCAGCGTCGAGTCGAGCACTGAAGCTTTCTTT.

In its sample, this clone was seen a few times. This chain links TRBV4-1 with TRBJ1-1; tentative D call: TRBD1 (6 bases). Germline V lookup: CDR1 MGHRA, CDR2 YSYEKL. This CDR3 region has 17 residues. Trimming took 1 base from V and 1 from J, leaving 16 bases between them. The CDR3 bases are TGCGCCAGCAGCCAAGGTCAGGGGCAGGGCCCGAACACTGAAGCTTTCTTT. It translates to CASSQGQGQGPNTEAFF.

The rearrangement joins TRBV7-3 to TRBJ2-2; D not resolved. Trimming pared 4 bases from V and 3 bases from J, leaving 3 bases between. CDR1 is SGHTA and CDR2 is FQGTGA in the germline V gene. The CDR3 consists of 12 residues. The CDR3 loop is CASSSDTGELFF. CDR3 coding DNA: TGTGCCAGCAGCTCTGACACCGGGGAGCTGTTTTTT.

The CDR3 DNA reads as TGTGCCTGGAGTGTGAGAGCGGGGGGTCAAAAACTCTTTGGGGCCAACGTCCTGACTTTC. It codes for CAWSVRAGGQKLFGANVLTF. The chain carries TRBV30 and TRBJ2-6, with 9 bases fitting TRBD2. Germline assignment: CDR1 GTSNPN and CDR2 SVGIG (reference sequence). V lost 0 bases, J lost 3 bases, and 15 bases stayed unmatched. This CDR3 contains 20 residues.

The CDR3 DNA is TGTGCCAGCAGCTACCGACAGGGTACGAACACTGAAGCTTTCTTT. Protein: CASSYRQGTNTEAFF. The V and J genes are TRBV28 and TRBJ1-1; 7 bases are shared with TRBD1. The V and J ends lost 6 bases and 1 base, in that order; junction bases with no gene match: 8. This CDR3 comprises 15 residues. CDR1 MDHEN and CDR2 SYDVKM come from the germline V gene.

The gene calls are TRBV7-3 and TRBJ1-6, with D possibly matching TRBD1 (6 bases). The CDR3 totals 14 residues. Germline CDR1 and CDR2: SGHTA and FQGTGA. Trimming removed 3 bases from V and 5 bases from J, with 8 bases in between. The CDR3 region is CASSLAGDNSPLHF. The CDR3 region has the DNA TGTGCCAGCAGCTTGGCAGGGGATAATTCACCCCTCCACTTT.

A few counts support this clone. The chain employs TRBV10-3 and TRBJ1-3; weak D call: TRBD1 (6 bases). This CDR3 spans 15 amino acids. V dropped 5 bases and J dropped 0 bases, with 11 bases sitting between them. CDR1 is ENHRY and CDR2 is SYGVKD in the germline V gene. The CDR3 loop reads CAISWDKLSGNTIYF. The CDR3 bases are TGTGCCATCAGTTGGGACAAACTCTCTGGAAACACCATATATTTT.

A word on this clone: A junction end diverges from the germline sequence, so it may reflect a read error. The identical CDR3 is also encoded by other nucleotide sequences in the sample. DNA for the CDR3: TGTGCTAGCAGCTTACAGGGCGGGGAGCTGTTTTTT. It specifies CASSLQGGELFF. The chain links TRBV7-7 to TRBJ2-2; possibly TRBD1 for D (6 bases). The CDR3 runs 12 residues. Germline-derived CDR1 and CDR2 are SSHAT and FNYEAQ (reference sequence).

The chain recombines TRBV7-8 with TRBJ2-3; 11 bases map to TRBD2. The trim removed 1 base at V and 4 bases at J, leaving 4 bases unmatched. The CDR3 covers 16 residues. The germline gives CDR1 SGHVS, CDR2 FQNEAQ. The CDR3: CASSLDGSGRADTQYF. CDR3 in DNA: TGTGCCAGCAGCTTAGATGGTAGCGGGAGGGCAGATACGCAGTATTTT.

The rearrangement joins TRBV28 to TRBJ1-1; 7 positions agree with TRBD1. The germline CDR1 and CDR2 sequences are MDHEN and SYDVKM. V lost 3 bases and J lost 2; bases outside the gene matches: 3. This CDR3 is built from 14 residues. In DNA, the CDR3 is TGTGCCAGCAGTTTGGCAGGGGGTAACACTGAAGCTTTCTTT. Encoded protein: CASSLAGGNTEAFF.